This T cell receptor beta chain was sequenced for a study of early T cells in non-severe SARS-CoV-2 infection. The V gene's germline CDR1 is SGHTA and CDR2 FQGNSA. V was trimmed by 1 base and J by 1 base, leaving 7 bases between them. The CDR3 length is 14 residues. This clonotype was detected many times. TCRdb re-derived calls from the 5' RACE reads in MiXCR, one entry per CDR3 protein. The sample includes approximately 31,000 distinct CDR3 sequences, about 5.7% seen only once; the top ten take approximately 5%. The TCR comes from an adult who was a healthcare worker with PCR-confirmed SARS-CoV-2 infection or an uninfected control (not recorded which). The V call is TRBV7-2, the J call TRBJ1-1; D not resolved. Sequenced: whole blood. The CDR3 reads CASSLEARNTEAFF. CDR3 bases: TGTGCCAGCAGCTTAGAGGCCAGGAACACTGAAGCTTTCTTT.